These T cell receptor beta chains were read from a single sample in a study of regulatory T cells in long-lasting Graves disease. TCRdb re-called the multiplex PCR reads through MiXCR, storing one row per CDR3 protein. The repertoire consists of roughly 520,000 distinct CDR3 sequences, with 12% occurring once and the leading ten covering approximately 9.6%. The data were also submitted as part of a second study, on T cells in Graves' hyperthyroidism and ophthalmopathy.

Sequencing used peripheral blood mononuclear cells (PBMCs), obtained at new diagnosis, from a patient treated with antithyroid drugs. These receptors were collected from a woman aged 25 to 39 with Graves disease. Both conserved end residues are part of each CDR3.

TRBJ2-1,TRBV9,CASSGQGGLGSYNEQFF
TRBJ2-7,TRBV7-3,CASSLTGGGKQYF
TRBJ2-1,TRBV7-9,CASSLVGGLAGVNEQFF
TRBJ2-1,TRBV20-1,CSARPSGSDYYNEQFF
TRBJ1-5,TRBV3-1,CASSQAEVRTESNQPQHF
TRBJ2-1,TRBV6-1,CASSQGVEQFF
TRBJ1-2,TRBV9,CASSVYTGSGYTF
TRBJ1-2,TRBV12-3/TRBV12-4,CASTLGPGGGYTF
TRBJ2-5,TRBV28,CASSLFALGKLAGGPETQYF
TRBJ2-2,TRBV6-1,CASKGVTGELFF
TRBJ1-3,TRBV4-2,CASSQATGYTIYF
TRBJ2-7,TRBV20-1,CSARAAQGGPSSYEQYF
TRBJ1-2,TRBV18,CASSPETGLVGGYTF
TRBJ2-7,TRBV27,CASLPTSVITPRVFYEQYF
TRBJ1-2,TRBV7-2,CASSGDGYGYTF
TRBJ2-7,TRBV10-3,CAISEGTSGRYEQYF
TRBJ1-2,TRBV27,CASSSPVTGFYGYTF
TRBJ1-4,TRBV7-8,CASSLQGDGEKLFF
TRBJ1-6,TRBV11-2,CASSSGQVPSYNSPLHF
TRBJ1-4,TRBV11-2,CASSLDFGHPGEKLFF
TRBJ1-6,TRBV7-9,CASSLVASRNSPLHF
TRBJ1-2,TRBV28,CASRRLHRDYGYTF
TRBJ2-2,TRBV7-9,CASRPVGAPNTGELFF
TRBJ1-5,TRBV6-5,CASSYAVSDQPQHF
TRBJ2-3,TRBV7-9,CATLRLAEYTDTQYF
TRBJ2-1,TRBV19,CASSWSRVINEQFF
TRBJ2-1,TRBV3-1,CASSQPGGSGLYNEQFF
TRBJ1-2,TRBV5-6,CASSSGHSLYGYTF
TRBJ1-1,TRBV30,CAWSRRDSMNTEAFF
TRBJ2-7,TRBV20-1,CSARAKREINEQYF
TRBJ1-2,TRBV20-1,CSARGSGPRGYTF
TRBJ2-7,TRBV29-1,CSVTDRASSYEQYF
TRBJ2-3,TRBV7-9,CASAVTSGSRENTDTQYF
TRBJ1-5,TRBV2,CASSEGQGMSNQPQHF
TRBJ1-5,TRBV6-5,CASSYQGSNQPQHF
TRBJ2-1,TRBV3-1,CASSQDLASKGDEQFF
TRBJ2-3,TRBV27,CASRPQGARTQYF
TRBJ2-1,TRBV12-5,CASGLVPAGGPRSNEQFF
TRBJ1-4,TRBV20-1,CSARETGLSNEKLFF
TRBJ1-2,TRBV7-9,CASSSSGPGQAGGYTF